A single TCR beta chain is shown here with its context. The data are from a study of shared clonotypes between healthy human individuals. TCRdb keeps only in-frame clones here, not all; method: immunoSEQ multiplex PCR. Here the sample spans about 480,000 clones, roughly 85% being singletons. This CDR3 spans 16 amino acids. Germline assignment: CDR1 SGHTA and CDR2 FQGNSA. With 1 base removed from V and 5 bases from J, the gap between germline ends came to 17 bases. The healthy adult donors were HIV-negative and reported no recent acute infections or vaccinations. This TCR derives from a woman in her forties in good health. Some clones in this sample may be carry-over from other donors' samples. The rearrangement uses TRBV7-2 and TRBJ1-2; possible D gene TRBD1, 6 bases. The specimen sequenced was PBMCs. Written as DNA, the CDR3 is TGTGCCAGCAGCTTAGGTTATCGGGGGGCGCAATATGGCTACACCTTC. Its protein product is CASSLGYRGAQYGYTF.